This T cell receptor beta chain emerged from a study of blood T cell repertoires in COVID-19. Study at large: The samples span acute and convalescent COVID-19 from the United States, Italy and Spain. Sample material is recorded as cDNA or gDNA derived from T cells, B-cell-depleted T cells, or PBMCs.

Germline values: CDR1 LGHNA, CDR2 YNFKEQ. The length of the CDR3 is 17 residues. V dropped 1 base and J dropped 5; count of bases not matched to a gene: 12. Original processing methods: The assay estimated nucleated cells by amplifying reference gene primers. The data were produced by immunoSEQ multiplex PCR, yet TCRdb's version contains in-frame clones alone and is incomplete. That table is the source of V, J and clone size, and D and trimming were worked out from the DNA. The sample has 65,000 to 90,000 clones; more than 65% are singletons. The clonotype was recovered from a human donor in a cohort sampled during active COVID-19. This sequence joins TRBV4-2 and TRBJ2-5, with TRBD2 identical over 8 bases. Sequencing input: peripheral blood. For the CDR3, the DNA is TGTGCCAGCAGCCAAGGAAAGGACCGGGGGGGCCTGGAGACCCAGTACTTC. This encodes CASSQGKDRGGLETQYF.